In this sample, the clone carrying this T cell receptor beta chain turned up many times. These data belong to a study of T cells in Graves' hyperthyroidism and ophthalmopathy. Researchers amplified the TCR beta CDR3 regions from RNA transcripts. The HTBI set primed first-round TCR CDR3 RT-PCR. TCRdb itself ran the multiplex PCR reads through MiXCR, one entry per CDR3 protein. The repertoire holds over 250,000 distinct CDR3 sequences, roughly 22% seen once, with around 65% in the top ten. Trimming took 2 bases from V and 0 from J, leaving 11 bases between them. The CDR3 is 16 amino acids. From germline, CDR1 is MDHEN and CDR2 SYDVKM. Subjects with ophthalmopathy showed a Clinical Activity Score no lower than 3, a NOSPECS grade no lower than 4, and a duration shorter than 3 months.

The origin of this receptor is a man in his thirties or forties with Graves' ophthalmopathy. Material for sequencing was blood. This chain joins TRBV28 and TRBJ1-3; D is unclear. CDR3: CASSLPRVFSGNTIYF. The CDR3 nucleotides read TGTGCCAGCAGTTTACCCAGAGTCTTCTCTGGAAACACCATATATTTT.